The 32 T cell receptor beta chains reported below all come from one sample, sequenced in a study of graft-versus-host responses after intestinal transplantation. Their target antigens are unknown. Here immunoSEQ multiplex PCR was the method, and the copy in TCRdb shows in-frame clones only, minus some. The profile shows tens of thousands of clones, 90% to 95% of them singletons. The sequences come from unstimulated CD8+ T cells sorted from spleen or lymph node cells, collected before transplant. The receptors here all came from a human donor who was the organ donor for an intestinal transplant.

The rearrangement links TRBV7-9 to TRBJ2-1; a possible D gene is TRBD1 (5 bases). CDR3 length: 17 residues. CDR1 and CDR2 (germline): SEHNR, FQNEAQ (reference sequence). V was trimmed by 5 bases and J by 2 bases, leaving 19 bases between them. CDR3: CASSLSISTEPYNEQFF. The CDR3 coding sequence is TGTGCCAGCAGCCTATCAATATCGACAGAGCCCTACAATGAGCAGTTCTTC.

In this sample, this clone turned up a few times. This chain connects TRBV7-8 to TRBJ2-4, with 9 bases aligning to TRBD2. From germline, CDR1 is SGHVS and CDR2 FQNEAQ. Germline trimming cut 8 bases from V and 9 bases from J; bases unmatched to any gene: 11. The CDR3 sequence is 14 residues long. The CDR3 is CASRVGGGGGIQYF. CDR3 sequence (DNA): TGTGCCAGCCGCGTTGGCGGGGGGGGCGGCATTCAGTACTTC.

The genes are TRBV4-3 and TRBJ1-1; 9 nucleotides align to TRBD1. Trimming at V came to 0 bases and at J to 0 bases, leaving 5 bases not matched to a gene. Germline V gene lookup returns CDR1 LGHNA and CDR2 YSLEER. The CDR3 has 17 residues. The CDR3 bases are TGCGCCAGCAGCCAAGAAAACAGGGGGCTCCTGAACACTGAAGCTTTCTTT. It yields the protein CASSQENRGLLNTEAFF.

The rearrangement joins TRBV27 to TRBJ2-1; TRBD2 matches 7 bases. Germline assignment: CDR1 MNHEY and CDR2 SMNVEV (reference sequence). After removal of 1 base from V and 6 bases from J, the junction contained 12 bases not matched to a gene. The CDR3 extends over 17 amino acids. The CDR3 DNA reads as TGTGCCAGCAGTTTATGGGGAGGGTCAGGAAATGGCAATGAGCAGTTCTTC. The encoded protein is CASSLWGGSGNGNEQFF.

The chain combines TRBV5-1 with TRBJ2-7; D may be TRBD1 (5 bases). The germline V gene encodes CDR1 SGHRS and CDR2 YFSETQ. V gave up 5 bases and J gave up 3 bases, with 15 bases separating them. The CDR3 totals 14 residues. This chain's CDR3 is CASRPDRSYYEQYF. CDR3 DNA sequence: TGCGCCAGCAGACCTGACAGATCGTACTACGAGCAGTACTTC.

As to this clone: The sample holds other DNA sequences that translate to the same CDR3. V and J are TRBV5-1 and TRBJ2-7, with D perhaps matching TRBD2 (5 bases). CDR1 is SGHRS and CDR2 is YFSETQ in the germline V gene. Trimming stripped 1 base from V and 0 bases from J, with 8 bases between. This CDR3 contains 14 residues. The CDR3 nucleotides are TGCGCCAGCAGCTTGTTAGGGAGCTCCTACGAGCAGTACTTC. Encoded protein: CASSLLGSSYEQYF.

The genes are TRBV10-3 and TRBJ2-1; 8 bases line up with TRBD2. V dropped 10 bases and J dropped 0; count of bases not matched to a gene: 8. The CDR3 loop spans 15 amino acids. Looked up from germline, CDR1 is ENHRY and CDR2 is SYGVKD. The CDR3 DNA is TGTGCCACCGCCCTTAGCGGGAACTCCTACAATGAGCAGTTCTTC. Translation: CATALSGNSYNEQFF.

This clone was found a few times. The V gene is TRBV4-2, the J gene TRBJ2-7; 8 nucleotides align to TRBD2. From germline, CDR1 is LGHNA and CDR2 YNFKEQ. With 0 bases clipped from V and 5 bases from J, the junction kept 3 bases outside the gene matches. The length of the CDR3 is 14 residues. The CDR3 is CASSQDLAGNEQYF. The DNA of the CDR3 is TGTGCCAGCAGCCAAGATTTAGCGGGGAACGAGCAGTACTTC.

V and J are TRBV9 and TRBJ2-7; 7 nucleotides agree with TRBD2. Germline V gene lookup returns CDR1 SGDLS and CDR2 YYNGEE. CDR3 size: 15 residues. With V trimmed by 0 bases and J by 1 base, 4 bases remained unmatched. Here the CDR3 DNA reads TGTGCCAGCAGCGTAGGTGCTAGCGGATCCTACGAGCAGTACTTC. Translated, it gives CASSVGASGSYEQYF.

J is TRBJ1-6 and V is TRBV5-6; D call uncertain. V dropped 4 bases and J dropped 4 bases, with 15 bases sitting between them. The germline CDR1 and CDR2 sequences are SGHDT and YYEEEE. The CDR3 has 16 amino acids. CDR3 in amino acids: CASSPPEGRYNSPLHF. For the CDR3, the DNA is TGTGCCAGCAGCCCCCCCGAGGGAAGGTATAATTCACCCCTCCACTTT.

The chain uses TRBV4-1 and TRBJ2-7; TRBD2 agrees at 14 bases. V was clipped by 4 bases and J by 3 bases; unmatched bases: 8. This CDR3 contains 17 residues. The germline CDR1 and CDR2 sequences are MGHRA and YSYEKL. The CDR3 DNA reads as TGCGCCAGCAGCCTCCAGGGACTAGCGGGAGCCCACTACGAGCAGTACTTC. It yields the protein CASSLQGLAGAHYEQYF.

The gene calls are TRBV6-5 and TRBJ2-1; weak D call: TRBD2 (5 bases). The ends were cut back, 2 bases at V and 4 bases at J, with 15 bases in the middle. Germline values: CDR1 MNHEY, CDR2 SVGAGI. The CDR3 sequence is 16 residues long. The CDR3 nucleotides read TGTGCCAGCAGTTACGAGCTGGCGGGTTTGTACAATGAGCAGTTCTTC. Translated, it gives CASSYELAGLYNEQFF.

The rearrangement links TRBV7-2 to TRBJ2-7; TRBD2 is a possible D gene (6 bases). Per the germline V gene, CDR1 is SGHTA and CDR2 is FQGNSA. Trimming stripped 5 bases from V and 4 bases from J, with 21 bases between. This CDR3 has 16 residues. CDR3 region: CASSPTLTRRAYEQYF. CDR3 nucleotides: TGTGCCAGCAGCCCAACCCTGACTAGGCGAGCTTACGAGCAGTACTTC.

The CDR3 loop reads CAISPGTGGAREKLFF. For the CDR3, the DNA is TGTGCCATCAGTCCCGGGACAGGGGGGGCCCGGGAAAAACTGTTTTTT. The V gene is TRBV10-3, the J gene TRBJ1-4, with 11 bases aligning to TRBD1. Germline CDR1 reads ENHRY; CDR2 reads SYGVKD. V shed 5 bases and J 8 bases; nucleotides not matched to a gene: 10. The CDR3 spans 16 residues.

V and J are TRBV7-9 and TRBJ2-7; 7 bases fit TRBD2. This CDR3 has 16 amino acids. CDR1 and CDR2 from the germline V gene are SEHNR and FQNEAQ (reference sequence). J gave up 7 bases and V 4 bases, and 16 bases lay outside the gene matches. CDR3 region: CASSYGEGPLFWEQYF. Here the CDR3 DNA reads TGTGCCAGCAGCTACGGGGAGGGACCCCTTTTTTGGGAGCAGTACTTC.

This clone occurred once. The V call is TRBV18, the J call TRBJ1-1, with D perhaps matching TRBD1 (5 bases). This CDR3 spans 14 amino acids. The V gene's germline CDR1 is KGHSH and CDR2 LQKENI. V was cut by 6 bases and J by 3 bases, with 14 bases left in between. This CDR3 is CASSPPQGHTEAFF. For the CDR3, the DNA is TGTGCCAGCTCCCCCCCTCAGGGCCACACTGAAGCTTTCTTT.

This clone was seen a few times. V gene TRBV30 combines with J gene TRBJ1-1; the D is unclear. V was pared by 0 bases and J by 8 bases, with 13 bases between. CDR3 size: 13 residues. The V gene's germline CDR1 is GTSNPN and CDR2 SVGIG (reference sequence). Written as DNA, the CDR3 is TGTGCCTGGAGTGTACTTACTACCAACGAAGCTTTCTTT. Its protein is CAWSVLTTNEAFF.

The rearrangement joins TRBV7-8 to TRBJ1-1; TRBD1 is a possible D gene (5 bases). The CDR3 runs to 18 residues. Trimming removed 4 bases from V and 1 base from J, with 22 bases in between. Looked up from germline, CDR1 is SGHVS and CDR2 is FQNEAQ. Here the CDR3 DNA reads TGTGCCAGCAGCTCGCTCTTGGGGGGAGGTATTTGGAACACTGAAGCTTTCTTT. Its translation is CASSSLLGGGIWNTEAFF.

The chain combines TRBV7-9 with TRBJ1-2, with 7 nucleotides matching TRBD1. V gave up 4 bases and J gave up 5 bases; unmatched junction bases: 10. The CDR3 is 15 amino acids. CDR1 and CDR2 (germline): SEHNR, FQNEAQ (reference sequence). This CDR3 reads CASSSTGQEEYGYTF. CDR3 nucleotide sequence: TGTGCCAGCAGCTCAACCGGACAGGAGGAATATGGCTACACCTTC.

Details on this clone: One end of the junction fails to match germline, which may point to a read error. Other nucleotide sequences in the sample specify the same CDR3. The chain recombines TRBV7-8 with TRBJ2-7; 8 bases are shared with TRBD2. Germline CDR1 reads SGHVS; CDR2 reads FQNEAQ. The CDR3 runs to 15 residues. CDR3 sequence (DNA): TGTGCCAGCAGCCTAGCGGGCAGGGAAACCTACGAGCAGTACTTC. Protein: CASSLAGRETYEQYF.

The chain employs TRBV6-5 and TRBJ2-2; TRBD2 might be the D (5 bases). V was cut by 6 bases and J by 0 bases, with 8 bases left in between. Germline values: CDR1 MNHEY, CDR2 SVGAGI. This CDR3 contains 14 residues. CDR3 in amino acids: CASRDWANTGELFF. CDR3 sequence (DNA): TGTGCCAGCAGGGACTGGGCGAACACCGGGGAGCTGTTTTTT.

This clone was counted between two and nine times. V usage is TRBV4-1 and J usage is TRBJ2-4, with 13 bases fitting TRBD2. This CDR3 contains 17 residues. Germline V gene data show CDR1 as MGHRA and CDR2 as YSYEKL. J was trimmed by 7 bases and V by 4 bases; bases with no gene match: 10. CDR3 sequence reads: CASSRRMGLAGRNIQYF. CDR3 sequence (DNA): TGCGCCAGCAGCCGGCGAATGGGACTAGCGGGGAGGAACATTCAGTACTTC.

The chain couples TRBV4-3 to TRBJ2-6; D may be TRBD1 (6 bases). The CDR3 totals 21 residues. Per germline, CDR1 LGHNA and CDR2 YSLEER. V lost 0 bases, J lost 1 base, and 22 bases lay in between. This chain's CDR3 is CASSQDPRTEEGWSGANVLTF. The DNA for the CDR3 is TGCGCCAGCAGCCAAGATCCAAGGACAGAAGAAGGTTGGTCTGGGGCCAACGTCCTGACTTTC.

The chain joins TRBV6-1 to TRBJ2-7; TRBD2 might be the D (5 bases). Looked up from germline, CDR1 is MNHNS and CDR2 is SASEGT. V was clipped by 6 bases and J by 3 bases, with 9 bases between them. The CDR3 spans 12 residues. This chain's CDR3 is CASRQLDYEQYF. The DNA for the CDR3 is TGTGCCAGCAGACAACTAGACTACGAGCAGTACTTC.

This clone occurred a few times. This rearrangement joins TRBV10-2 to TRBJ2-2; D might be TRBD2 (5 bases). In germline, CDR1 is WSHSY, CDR2 SAAADI. The CDR3 consists of 11 residues. V lost 8 bases and J 6 bases, leaving 7 bases between the germline ends. CDR3: CASLGAGELFF. The CDR3 DNA is TGCGCCAGCCTCGGGGCCGGGGAGCTGTTTTTT.

This clone was observed a handful of times. The genes are TRBV4-1 and TRBJ2-7; 10 bases map to TRBD1. Germline values: CDR1 MGHRA, CDR2 YSYEKL. CDR3 length: 15 amino acids. J gave up 7 bases and V 3 bases, and 9 bases lay outside the gene matches. The CDR3 protein is CASSQGDRGSGEQYF. The CDR3 DNA reads as TGCGCCAGCAGCCAGGGGGACAGGGGCTCTGGGGAGCAGTACTTC.

The chain recombines TRBV19 with TRBJ1-1, with unresolved D. CDR1 LNHDA and CDR2 SQIVND come from the germline V gene (reference sequence). V lost 3 bases and J lost 7, with 9 bases in between. CDR3 length equals 12 residues. The CDR3 loop reads CASSIGQREAFF. The CDR3 coding sequence is TGTGCCAGTAGTATTGGTCAGCGTGAAGCTTTCTTT.

J is TRBJ2-1 and V is TRBV21-1; the table's D call TRBD2 went unverified against the DNA. TRBV21-1 has pseudogene status. The CDR3 is 12 residues long. Written as DNA, the CDR3 is TGTGCCAGCAGCAAAGCCCCTAGGCGGCAGTTCTTC. This gives the protein CASSKAPRRQFF.

The chain employs TRBV4-1 and TRBJ1-2; D is perhaps TRBD1 (6 bases). There are 15 residues in the CDR3. Trimming took off 1 base at V and 7 bases at J, with 16 bases between the two ends. Germline CDR1 MGHRA, CDR2 YSYEKL. CDR3 sequence reads: CASSQGYPGELGYTF. In DNA, the CDR3 is TGCGCCAGCAGCCAAGGATACCCAGGGGAGCTTGGCTACACCTTC.

To note about this clone: The same CDR3 is also encoded by other DNA sequences in this sample. The chain links TRBV28 to TRBJ1-3; D remains unclear. Germline lookup yields CDR1 MDHEN and CDR2 SYDVKM. The V end lost 3 bases, the J end lost 0 bases, and 6 bases lay between the germline ends. This CDR3 has 14 amino acids. CDR3 coding DNA: TGTGCCAGCAGTTTCGGTTCCTCTGGAAACACCATATATTTT. Residues: CASSFGSSGNTIYF.

This clone showed up just a few times. V is TRBV30 and J is TRBJ1-1, with no clear D. This CDR3 is built from 12 residues. Germline V lookup: CDR1 GTSNPN, CDR2 SVGIG (reference sequence). V was clipped by 8 bases and J by 8 bases, with 18 bases between them. The CDR3 spells CAVSLVAIEAFF. As DNA, the CDR3 is TGTGCCGTAAGTCTAGTAGCAATAGAAGCTTTCTTT.

V is TRBV11-3 and J is TRBJ2-1, with 11 positions matching TRBD1. CDR1 and CDR2 (germline): SGHNT, YENEEA. The V segment lost 4 bases and the J segment 5 bases; nucleotides outside the gene matches: 4. The CDR3 is 15 residues long. CDR3 sequence reads: CASSSGQGAHNEQFF. CDR3 coding DNA: TGTGCCAGCAGCTCCGGACAGGGGGCCCACAATGAGCAGTTCTTC.